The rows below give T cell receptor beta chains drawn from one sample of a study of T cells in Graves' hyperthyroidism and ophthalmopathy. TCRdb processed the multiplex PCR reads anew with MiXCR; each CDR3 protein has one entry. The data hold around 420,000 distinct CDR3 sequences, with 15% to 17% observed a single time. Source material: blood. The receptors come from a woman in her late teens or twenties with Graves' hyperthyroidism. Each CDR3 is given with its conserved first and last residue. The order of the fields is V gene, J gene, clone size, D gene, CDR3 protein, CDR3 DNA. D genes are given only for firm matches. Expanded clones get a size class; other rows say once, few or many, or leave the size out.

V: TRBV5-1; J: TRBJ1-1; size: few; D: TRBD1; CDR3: CATTTGERGTEAFF; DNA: TGCGCCACCACAACAGGGGAGAGGGGCACTGAAGCTTTCTTT
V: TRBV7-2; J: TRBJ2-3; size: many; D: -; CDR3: CASSFPEGGPDTQYF; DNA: TGTGCCAGCAGTTTCCCTGAAGGAGGCCCAGATACGCAGTATTTT
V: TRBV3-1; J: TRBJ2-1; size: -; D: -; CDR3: CASSQDPKGDEQFF; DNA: TGTGCCAGCAGCCAAGATCCCAAGGGAGATGAGCAGTTCTTC
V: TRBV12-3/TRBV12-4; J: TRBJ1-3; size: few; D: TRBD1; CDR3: CASHAVRDRLGNTIYF; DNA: TGTGCCAGTCACGCCGTCCGGGACAGACTCGGAAACACCATATATTTT
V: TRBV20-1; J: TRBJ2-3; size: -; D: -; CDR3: CSASWPGLSTDTQYF; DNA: TGCAGTGCTAGTTGGCCCGGTCTTAGCACAGATACGCAGTATTTT
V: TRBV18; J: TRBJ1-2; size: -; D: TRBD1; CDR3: CASSSGQGRQTFYGYTF; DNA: TGTGCCAGCTCATCGGGACAGGGGCGCCAAACTTTCTATGGCTACACCTTC
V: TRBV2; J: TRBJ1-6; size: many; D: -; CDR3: CASSDRGSYNSPLHF; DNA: TGTGCCAGCAGTGATCGGGGCTCCTATAATTCACCCCTCCACTTT
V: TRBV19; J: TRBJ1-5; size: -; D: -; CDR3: CASNSGTGAGDPPQHF; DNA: TGTGCCAGTAATTCGGGTACGGGCGCAGGGGACCCGCCCCAGCATTTT
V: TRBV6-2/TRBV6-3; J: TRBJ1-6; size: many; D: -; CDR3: CASSNYGLSLHF; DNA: TGTGCCAGCAGCAACTACGGGCTTTCCCTCCACTTT
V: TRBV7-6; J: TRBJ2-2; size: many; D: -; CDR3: CASSANQNTGELFF; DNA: TGTGCCAGCAGCGCGAACCAGAACACCGGGGAGCTGTTTTTT
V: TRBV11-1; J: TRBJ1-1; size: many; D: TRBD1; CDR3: CASSLPRTGPPEAFF; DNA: TGTGCCAGCAGCTTACCCCGGACAGGGCCCCCTGAAGCTTTCTTT
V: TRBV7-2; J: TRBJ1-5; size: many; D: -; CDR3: CASSLVGAQGNQPQHF; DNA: TGTGCCAGCAGCTTAGTGGGAGCCCAGGGCAATCAGCCCCAGCATTTT
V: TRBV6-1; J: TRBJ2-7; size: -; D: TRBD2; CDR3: CASSPGLAGGPKEQYF; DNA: TGTGCCAGCAGTCCCGGACTAGCGGGAGGGCCAAAGGAGCAGTACTTC
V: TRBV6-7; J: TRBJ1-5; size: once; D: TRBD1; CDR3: CASSYSGRGLYCNQPQHF; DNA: TGTGCCAGCAGTTACTCGGGCAGGGGGCTATATTGCAATCAGCCCCAGCATTTT
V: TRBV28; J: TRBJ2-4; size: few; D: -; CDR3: CASSLGGGSSILAKNIQYF; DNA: TGTGCCAGCAGTTTAGGAGGGGGCTCCTCAATACTAGCCAAAAACATTCAGTACTTC
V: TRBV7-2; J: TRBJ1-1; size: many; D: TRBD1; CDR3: CASSLVGQTNTEAFF; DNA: TGTGCCAGCAGCTTAGTGGGACAGACGAACACTGAAGCTTTCTTT
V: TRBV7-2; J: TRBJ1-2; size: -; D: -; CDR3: CASSLEGNRGIIYGYTF; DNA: TGTGCCAGCAGCTTGGAGGGTAACCGGGGAATAATCTATGGCTACACCTTC
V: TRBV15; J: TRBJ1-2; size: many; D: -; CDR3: CATSRAQGRGYTF; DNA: TGTGCCACCAGCAGAGCACAGGGTCGTGGCTACACCTTC
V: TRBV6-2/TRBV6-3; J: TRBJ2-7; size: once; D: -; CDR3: CASTAAESLLEQYF; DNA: TGTGCCAGCACGGCGGCCGAGTCCCTCCTCGAGCAGTACTTC
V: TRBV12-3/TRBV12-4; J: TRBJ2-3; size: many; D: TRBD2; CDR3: CASRRTSGGAWDTQYF; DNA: TGTGCCAGCAGGCGGACTAGCGGGGGGGCCTGGGATACGCAGTATTTT
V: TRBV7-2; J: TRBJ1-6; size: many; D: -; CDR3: CASSPRTGADNSPLHF; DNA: TGTGCCAGCAGTCCCAGGACGGGGGCGGATAATTCACCCCTCCACTTT
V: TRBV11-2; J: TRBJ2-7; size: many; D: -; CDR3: CASSLIGQGHEQYF; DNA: TGTGCCAGCAGCTTAATCGGGCAGGGACACGAGCAGTACTTC
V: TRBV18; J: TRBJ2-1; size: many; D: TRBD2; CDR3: CASSPKTSGVPEQFF; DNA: TGTGCCAGCTCACCAAAGACTAGCGGGGTCCCAGAGCAGTTCTTC
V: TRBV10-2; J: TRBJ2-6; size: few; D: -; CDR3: CASSELVGSGANVRTF; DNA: -
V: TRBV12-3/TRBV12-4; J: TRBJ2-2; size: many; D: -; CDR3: CASSLIGTGELFF; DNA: TGTGCCAGCAGTTTAATAGGGACCGGGGAGCTGTTTTTT
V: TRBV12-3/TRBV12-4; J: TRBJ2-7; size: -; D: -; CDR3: CASSLGGSPGYEQYF; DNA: TGTGCCAGCAGTTTAGGAGGGAGTCCCGGCTACGAGCAGTACTTC
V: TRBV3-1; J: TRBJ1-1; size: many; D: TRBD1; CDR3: CASSQQGLGTEAFF; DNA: TGTGCCAGCAGTCAACAGGGGCTCGGCACTGAAGCTTTCTTT
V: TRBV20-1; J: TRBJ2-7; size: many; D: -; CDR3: CSARGPMNGRDEQYF; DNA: TGCAGTGCTAGAGGTCCTATGAACGGGAGAGACGAGCAGTACTTC